The 24 T cell receptor beta chains below all came from one sample that was sequenced in a study of blood T cells in healthy people across ages. It was with a sample-barcoded 5' primer and a J-beta primer mix that a second PCR of roughly 7 to 12 cycles was run. A single record per CDR3 protein comes from TCRdb applying MiXCR to the 5' RACE reads. This table has hundreds of thousands of distinct CDR3 sequences, under 70% appearing once. Specimen: blood. Source of these receptors: a man aged 55 to 69 in good health.

In its sample, this clonotype was seen a few times. The rearrangement uses TRBV4-1 and TRBJ1-1, with D unresolved. V gave up 0 bases and J gave up 0 bases, with 23 bases separating them. CDR1 is MGHRA and CDR2 is YSYEKL in the germline V gene. CDR3 length equals 20 residues. The CDR3 is CASSQDHGVSNTLMNTEAFF. In DNA, the CDR3 is TGCGCCAGCAGCCAAGATCACGGGGTTAGTAATACCCTAATGAACACTGAAGCTTTCTTT.

This clonotype showed up just a few times. A read error may explain this, as a much larger clone is one base away. This sequence joins TRBV7-9 and TRBJ2-4, with D possibly being TRBD1 or TRBD2 (5 bases each). The germline CDR1 and CDR2 sequences are SEHNR and FQNEAQ (reference sequence). V was pared by 5 bases and J by 7 bases, with 12 bases between. The CDR3 extends over 13 amino acids. Here the CDR3 DNA reads TGTGCCAGCAGCGTCCAGGGCGGGAACATTCAGTACTTC. Translated: CASSVQGGNIQYF.

This chain connects TRBV28 to TRBJ2-3, with 9 bases matching TRBD2. Germline lookup yields CDR1 MDHEN and CDR2 SYDVKM. V lost 8 bases to trimming and J lost 1 base; unmatched junction nucleotides: 4. This CDR3 is built from 14 residues. In nucleotides, the CDR3 is TGTGCCAGCCAAGCGGGGGGAGGCACAGATACGCAGTATTTT. It yields the protein CASQAGGGTDTQYF.

The chain recombines TRBV2 with TRBJ2-1; D may be TRBD1 (5 bases). Trimming left V 6 bases short and J 5 bases short, with 14 bases between. Germline CDR1 is SNHLY and CDR2 is FYNNEI. The CDR3 is made up of 14 amino acids. CDR3: CASSATVTNNEQFF. The DNA of the CDR3 is TGTGCCAGCAGCGCGACAGTTACTAACAATGAGCAGTTCTTC.

This clonotype has a handful of counts. This chain connects TRBV5-1 to TRBJ2-5; D not resolved. Germline CDR1 is SGHRS and CDR2 is YFSETQ. This CDR3 contains 14 residues. The V end was cut by 0 bases, the J end by 0 bases, with 6 bases between. The CDR3 loop reads CASSLAQYQETQYF. The CDR3 DNA reads as TGCGCCAGCAGCTTGGCCCAGTACCAAGAGACCCAGTACTTC.

V gene TRBV5-1 combines with J gene TRBJ2-3; possibly TRBD1 for D (5 bases). Trimming shortened V by 0 bases and J by 6 bases, and 14 bases separated the two germline ends. Germline V gene sequence: CDR1 SGHRS, CDR2 YFSETQ. The length of the CDR3 is 15 residues. Here the CDR3 DNA reads TGCGCCAGCAGCTTGGAGTTCCAGGGTTGGGATACGCAGTATTTT. This gives the protein CASSLEFQGWDTQYF.

This clonotype came up many times. The V and J genes are TRBV6-2 or TRBV6-3 and TRBJ2-5; no firm D call. The CDR3 sequence is 15 residues long. CDR1 MNHEY and CDR2 SVGEGT come from the germline V gene. V was trimmed by 0 bases and J by 0 bases, leaving 8 bases between them. The CDR3 spells CASSYSGKYQETQYF. The DNA of the CDR3 is TGTGCCAGCAGTTACTCGGGCAAGTACCAAGAGACCCAGTACTTC.

The chain combines TRBV2 with TRBJ2-1; 12 positions match TRBD2. CDR1 is SNHLY and CDR2 is FYNNEI in the germline V gene. This CDR3 comprises 15 residues. Germline trimming cut 5 bases from V and 6 bases from J; bases unmatched to any gene: 5. The CDR3 DNA reads as TGTGCCAGCAGTAGACTAGCGGGGGTTACCAATGAGCAGTTCTTC. Translated: CASSRLAGVTNEQFF.

The V and J genes are TRBV5-1 and TRBJ2-4; 8 bases match TRBD2. V dropped 4 bases and J dropped 6; count of bases not matched to a gene: 12. Germline V gene sequence: CDR1 SGHRS, CDR2 YFSETQ. The CDR3 has 16 residues. The CDR3 nucleotides are TGCGCCAGCAGCCTTCGACTAGCGTTGGGTGGAAACATTCAGTACTTC. It is translated as CASSLRLALGGNIQYF.

With regard to this clonotype: The conserved closing phenylalanine or tryptophan is absent in this CDR3, likely reflecting a read error. The chain recombines TRBV12-3 or TRBV12-4 with TRBJ2-3; tentatively, D is TRBD2 (7 bases). The CDR3 contains 15 residues. V lost 7 bases to trimming and J lost 2 bases, with 16 bases between them. CDR3 sequence (DNA): TGTGCCAGCACCGTGATGGGGGGGGCCACAGATACGCAGTATTCT. As protein: CASTVMGGATDTQYS.

This clonotype has only a few counts. V usage is TRBV11-2 and J usage is TRBJ2-5; D gene uncertain. This CDR3 comprises 14 residues. V lost 0 bases, J lost 2 bases, and 7 bases lay in between. Germline V gives CDR1 SGHAT, CDR2 FQNNGV. CDR3 in amino acids: CASSLELLQETQYF. CDR3 sequence (DNA): TGTGCCAGCAGCTTAGAGCTGCTGCAAGAGACCCAGTACTTC.

The V gene is TRBV20-1, the J gene TRBJ1-2; TRBD1 matches at 9 bases. This CDR3 is built from 16 residues. V shed 0 bases, J shed 4 bases, and the junction held 9 bases outside the gene matches. Germline assignment: CDR1 DFQATT and CDR2 SNEGSKA (reference sequence). The CDR3 DNA follows: TGCAGTGCTAGAGATTGGGACAGGGTGGAAGTCTATGGCTACACCTTC. It specifies CSARDWDRVEVYGYTF.

The chain uses TRBV20-1 and TRBJ2-1; 7 bases agree with TRBD2. Germline V CDR1 and CDR2: DFQATT, SNEGSKA (reference sequence). The V segment lost 1 base and the J segment 14 bases; nucleotides outside the gene matches: 5. The CDR3 spans 11 residues. The CDR3 spells CSARGGGQEFF. In DNA form, the CDR3 reads TGCAGTGCTAGAGGCGGGGGTCAGGAGTTCTTC.

This clonotype showed up just a few times. This rearrangement joins TRBV6-5 to TRBJ1-1; the D gene is possibly TRBD1 (6 bases). Trimming stripped 0 bases from V and 5 bases from J, with 22 bases between. Germline V gene lookup returns CDR1 MNHEY and CDR2 SVGAGI. The CDR3 contains 18 residues. For the CDR3, the DNA is TGTGCCAGCAGTTACTCGGCTTCGGGGGGCGGAGGGAGAACTGAAGCTTTCTTT. Its translation is CASSYSASGGGGRTEAFF.

Concerning this clonotype: A junction boundary mismatches the germline segment, possibly from a read error. The genes are TRBV3-1 and TRBJ1-2; no clear D gene. CDR1 and CDR2 from the germline V gene are LGHDT and YNNKEL (reference sequence). The CDR3 sequence is 14 residues long. The CDR3 loop is CAGSQDRTTGGYTF. For the CDR3, the DNA is TGTGCCGGCAGCCAAGATAGGACTACGGGAGGCTACACCTTC.

This clonotype occurred a few times. The rearrangement links TRBV6-2 or TRBV6-3 to TRBJ2-1, with D perhaps matching TRBD2 (7 bases). There are 12 residues in the CDR3. CDR1 and CDR2 (germline): MNHEY, SVGEGT. The V gene lost 7 bases and the J gene lost 8 bases, with 12 bases spanning the gap. The CDR3: CASTTGGHEQFF. The CDR3 nucleotides are TGTGCCAGCACAACCGGGGGGCATGAGCAGTTCTTC.

The chain employs TRBV12-3 or TRBV12-4 and TRBJ1-2; possibly TRBD1 for D (5 bases). With 6 bases removed from V and 8 bases from J, the gap between germline ends came to 16 bases. This CDR3 comprises 13 residues. DNA of the CDR3: TGTGCCAGCAGCCCGGGGGGTAGTGGGGGCTACACCTTC. It encodes CASSPGGSGGYTF.

This clonotype was seen only once. This chain connects TRBV20-1 to TRBJ2-1, with D tentatively TRBD2 (6 bases). The CDR3 is 14 amino acids. V was pared by 1 base and J by 7 bases, with 14 bases between. Germline loops: CDR1 DFQATT, CDR2 SNEGSKA (reference sequence). In nucleotides, the CDR3 is TGCAGTGCTAGAGGGACTTTAAGCGGGAATGAGCAGTTCTTC. Its translation is CSARGTLSGNEQFF.

This chain connects TRBV12-3 or TRBV12-4 to TRBJ2-7, with 9 bases fitting TRBD1. Trimming took 5 bases from V and 5 from J; bases not matched to a gene: 7. The length of the CDR3 is 14 residues. CDR3 nucleotides: TGTGCCAGCAGTCAAACCGGGACAGGGAACGAGCAGTACTTC. Its protein is CASSQTGTGNEQYF.

The chain has TRBV4-2 and TRBJ1-4; TRBD1 agrees at 7 bases. V gave up 1 base and J gave up 5 bases; unmatched junction bases: 7. Per germline, CDR1 LGHNA and CDR2 YNFKEQ. The CDR3 sequence is 16 residues long. The CDR3 region is CASSQGGKGANEKLFF. CDR3 DNA sequence: TGTGCCAGCAGCCAAGGGGGAAAGGGGGCGAATGAAAAACTGTTTTTT.

This clonotype came up once. The gene calls are TRBV7-2 and TRBJ1-1, with D possibly matching TRBD1 (6 bases). With 1 base removed from V and 0 bases from J, the gap between germline ends came to 12 bases. The CDR3 covers 16 residues. CDR1 is SGHTA, CDR2 FQGNSA, per germline. The CDR3 spells CASSLGGAGMNTEAFF. The CDR3 DNA sequence: TGTGCCAGCAGCTTAGGGGGGGCAGGGATGAACACTGAAGCTTTCTTT.

The V call is TRBV28, the J call TRBJ2-7; 9 bases align to TRBD1. The length of the CDR3 is 13 residues. The germline V gene has CDR1 MDHEN and CDR2 SYDVKM. Germline trimming cut 4 bases from V and 6 bases from J; bases unmatched to any gene: 4. The CDR3 is CASSSGTGFEQYF. CDR3 bases: TGTGCCAGCAGTTCCGGGACAGGGTTCGAGCAGTACTTC.

In this sample, this clonotype turned up a few times. The J gene is TRBJ2-5, the V gene TRBV6-2 or TRBV6-3; weak D call: TRBD2 (5 bases). The germline V gene has CDR1 MNHEY and CDR2 SVGEGT. The CDR3 sequence is 12 residues long. V gave up 6 bases and J gave up 9 bases, with 14 bases separating them. The CDR3 DNA follows: TGTGCCAGCAGCCAGCGGACGTTGGCCCAGTACTTC. The encoded protein is CASSQRTLAQYF.

This chain uses TRBV20-1 with TRBJ1-2; TRBD1 matches 7 bases. The CDR3 is made up of 15 amino acids. Germline loops: CDR1 DFQATT, CDR2 SNEGSKA (reference sequence). The V and J ends lost 0 bases and 6 bases, in that order; junction bases with no gene match: 10. DNA of the CDR3: TGCAGTGCTAGAGATCCCTCAACAGGGGATAATGGCTACACCTTC. Its translation is CSARDPSTGDNGYTF.